This T cell receptor beta chain was sequenced for a study of T cells in Graves' hyperthyroidism and ophthalmopathy. Study-level background: Peripheral blood samples were taken at initial diagnosis, prior to any treatment.

What was amplified from RNA transcripts were TCR beta CDR3 regions. The HTBI primer set drove a first-round RT-PCR of the TCR CDR3. TCRdb reanalysed the multiplex PCR reads using MiXCR and keeps one entry per CDR3 protein. The sample includes 620,000 or so distinct CDR3 sequences, about 14% of them seen just once. Germline CDR1 and CDR2: MDHEN and SYDVKM. The trim removed 5 bases at V and 2 bases at J, leaving 8 bases unmatched. The CDR3 has 15 residues. Based on clinical symptoms, serum thyroxine and TRAb, thyroid ultrasound and orbital computed tomography, diagnoses were reached. The authors obtained PBMCs from over 8 ml of fresh peripheral blood. Study conclusions and caveats: Median prediction lead before ophthalmopathy onset was around 7 months with the model.

This clonotype appeared many times. Its specificity is not known. Input material: blood. The TCR was taken from a woman between 50 and 59 years old with Graves' ophthalmopathy. The chain links TRBV28 to TRBJ1-2; TRBD1 matches 7 bases. CDR3 coding DNA: TGTGCCAGCAGTCTAACAGACAGGGAGAACTATGGCTACACCTTC. Protein: CASSLTDRENYGYTF.